This T cell receptor beta chain was obtained from a study of shared clonotypes between healthy human individuals. On the study more broadly: A couple of women and three men aged 18 to 49 made up the donors.

Study results and caveats: Only blood samples were collected, and tissue repertoires likely differ. Some naive CD4 clonotypes, 5% to 5.5%, turned up in common across a handful of donors.

Terminally differentiated effector memory CD45RA+ cells were excluded by CCR7 positive selection of CD45RO-negative cells. Assay used: immunoSEQ multiplex PCR; TCRdb lists only in-frame clones, some missing. The sample includes about 2,100,000 clones, more than 85% of them seen just once. For this clone: Its antigen is not identified.

Sequenced material: naive CD8+ T cells from PBMCs. This receptor was taken from a man aged 18 to 30 in good health. Some clones in this sample may be carry-over from other donors' samples.

CDR3 nucleotide sequence: TGCGCCAGCAGCTTGTTCACGTTGGGTCAGGGGCCTGAGTGGGCTTTCTTT. Protein product: CASSLFTLGQGPEWAFF. This rearrangement joins TRBV5-1 to TRBJ1-1; maybe TRBD1 (6 bases). Germline V CDR1 and CDR2: SGHRS, YFSETQ. The CDR3 has 17 amino acids. Trimming shortened V by 1 base and J by 11 bases, and 27 bases separated the two germline ends.